Following are 5 T cell receptor beta chains from one sample sequenced in a study of T cells expressing NK-cell markers. With the 5' RACE reads reprocessed, TCRdb shows one record per CDR3 protein and no DNA. This sample's clone table lists roughly 420,000 distinct CDR3 sequences. The material sequenced was blood T cells: a sorted CD56 or NKG2C T cell subset, CD4+ or CD8+ T cells, or bulk PBMC T cells (not recorded which). The source is a woman between 18 and 69 years old in good health.

V gene TRBV20-1 combines with J gene TRBJ2-7; TCRdb's D gene call, TRBD1, goes unchecked for lack of DNA. The length of the CDR3 is 15 residues. Germline V gene data show CDR1 as DFQATT and CDR2 as SNEGSKA (reference sequence). The CDR3 loop is CSANPGHLTRDEQYF.

The V and J genes are TRBV20-1 and TRBJ2-5; TCRdb's D call of TRBD2 is untestable without DNA. The CDR3 runs to 15 residues. CDR1 is DFQATT and CDR2 is SNEGSKA in the germline V gene (reference sequence). The CDR3 is CSANQLAGDQETQYF.

The rearrangement uses TRBV5-5 and TRBJ2-1; the TCRdb call, TRBD2, lacks DNA for checking. CDR1 is SGHKS, CDR2 YYEKEE, per germline (reference sequence). The CDR3 has 15 amino acids. The CDR3 here is CASSLAGIAGNEQFF.

V and J are TRBV11-2 and TRBJ2-2; TCRdb's D call of TRBD1 is untestable without DNA. Germline V gene sequence: CDR1 SGHAT, CDR2 FQNNGV. CDR3 size: 15 residues. The CDR3: CASSSRDTNTGELFF.

The chain is built from TRBV4-3 and TRBJ2-1; TCRdb outputs TRBD2, but without DNA this stays unchecked. The CDR3 has 14 residues. Germline V gene sequence: CDR1 LGHNA, CDR2 YSLEER. CDR3 loop: CASSQEGTIGEQFF.